The 25 T cell receptor beta chains reported below all come from one sample, sequenced in a study of blood T cell repertoires in COVID-19. Libraries were prepared by immunoSEQ multiplex PCR; TCRdb keeps only in-frame clonotypes and omits some of them. This sample yields about 190,000 clones, of which more than 60% are seen a single time; about 13% belongs to the top ten. Sequencing was carried out using peripheral blood. These receptors were obtained from a middle-aged man who had recovered from COVID-19.

This chain uses TRBV28 with TRBJ2-3, with D unresolved. Germline V gene sequence: CDR1 MDHEN, CDR2 SYDVKM. This CDR3 contains 14 residues. With 6 bases removed from V and 0 bases from J, the gap between germline ends came to 10 bases. The DNA of the CDR3 is TGTGCCAGCAGAATTAGTTATAGCACAGATACGCAGTATTTT. It encodes CASRISYSTDTQYF.

V and J are TRBV3-1 (or the pseudogene TRBV3-2) and TRBJ2-7; D not certain. The germline V and J ends were trimmed by 1 base and 0 bases, with 7 bases remaining between them. The CDR3 runs to 14 residues. Looked up from germline, CDR1 is LGHDT and CDR2 is YNNKEL (reference sequence). The CDR3 bases are TGTGCCAGCAGCCAAGGTCCAGGCTCCTACGAGCAGTACTTC. The encoded protein is CASSQGPGSYEQYF.

The chain combines TRBV19 with TRBJ1-2; 11 bases map to TRBD1. This CDR3 comprises 12 residues. The trim removed 4 bases at V and 8 bases at J, leaving 0 bases unmatched. Germline V gene lookup returns CDR1 LNHDA and CDR2 SQIVND (reference sequence). The CDR3 DNA reads as TGTGCCAGTAGTAGGACAGGGGGCGGCTACACCTTC. This sequence encodes CASSRTGGGYTF.

CDR3 protein: CASSDIRAGRTDTQYF. The DNA of the CDR3 is TGTGCCAGCAGTGATATTCGTGCGGGGCGCACAGATACGCAGTATTTT. The rearrangement joins TRBV6-1 to TRBJ2-3; D is perhaps TRBD2 (6 bases). Trimming left V 3 bases short and J 1 base short, with 14 bases between. Germline CDR1 reads MNHNS; CDR2 reads SASEGT. The CDR3 runs to 16 residues.

This clone was observed a single time. This chain connects TRBV7-2 to TRBJ1-6; D unresolved. Trimming stripped 1 base from V and 13 bases from J, with 8 bases between. The CDR3 runs 12 residues. CDR1 SGHTA and CDR2 FQGNSA come from the germline V gene. The CDR3 spells CASSLVRYPLHF. The CDR3 nucleotides read TGTGCCAGCAGCTTAGTTAGATATCCCCTCCACTTT.

The J gene is TRBJ2-5, the V gene TRBV19; 9 bases line up with TRBD1. The CDR3 loop spans 14 amino acids. Trimming at V came to 7 bases and at J to 4 bases, leaving 7 bases not matched to a gene. Germline V gene sequence: CDR1 LNHDA, CDR2 SQIVND (reference sequence). The CDR3 reads CASTVGQGIETQYF. In DNA, the CDR3 is TGTGCCAGTACCGTGGGACAGGGCATAGAGACCCAGTACTTC.

CDR3 residues: CASTKVDRDYTF. Written as DNA, the CDR3 is TGTGCCAGCACCAAGGTAGACCGGGACTACACCTTC. V usage is TRBV12-3 or TRBV12-4 and J usage is TRBJ1-2, with no clear D. The CDR3 sequence is 12 residues long. The V gene lost 7 bases and the J gene lost 10 bases, with 16 bases spanning the gap.

This chain uses TRBV6-6 with TRBJ2-5, with TRBD1 matching over 9 bases. J lost 5 bases, V lost 5 bases, and 21 bases had no gene match. The CDR3 has 19 residues. The germline V gene has CDR1 MNHNY and CDR2 SVGAGI (reference sequence). CDR3 coding DNA: TGTGCCAGCAGTCAGTCCTGGGACAGGGTAGGGGGTCAGTATGAGACCCAGTACTTC. Residues: CASSQSWDRVGGQYETQYF.

The CDR3 loop is CASSFSSSGANVLTF. The CDR3 DNA reads TGCGCCAGCAGCTTCTCCTCCTCTGGGGCCAACGTCCTGACTTTC. This chain joins TRBV5-1 and TRBJ2-6; D unresolved. This CDR3 is 15 amino acids long. V lost 2 bases to trimming and J lost 0 bases, with 6 bases between them. CDR1 and CDR2 from the germline V gene are SGHRS and YFSETQ.

The chain joins TRBV7-9 to TRBJ1-6, with a possible D match to TRBD1 (6 bases). This CDR3 comprises 15 residues. Germline values: CDR1 SEHNR, CDR2 FQNEAQ (reference sequence). V lost 5 bases to trimming and J lost 3 bases, with 11 bases between them. The CDR3 nucleotides are TGTGCCAGCAGCCCCCGGGACATCTATAATTCACCCCTCCACTTT. It codes for CASSPRDIYNSPLHF.

V is TRBV6-2 or TRBV6-3 and J is TRBJ2-7; 7 nucleotides line up with TRBD1. The ends lost 5 bases at V and 4 bases at J; junction bases unmatched: 11. CDR1 MNHEY and CDR2 SVGEGT come from the germline V gene. There are 15 residues in the CDR3. The CDR3 region has the DNA TGTGCCAGCAGTACCCCAGGGGGACCCAAATACGAGCAGTACTTC. It yields the protein CASSTPGGPKYEQYF.

This sequence joins TRBV15 and TRBJ2-1; D perhaps matches TRBD2 (6 bases). The germline gives CDR1 LNHNV, CDR2 YYDKDF (reference sequence). The V and J ends lost 0 bases and 12 bases respectively, with 9 bases between them. CDR3 length equals 12 residues. For the CDR3, the DNA is TGTGCCACCAGCAGAGACGGGAGAGGGCAGTTCTTC. Translation: CATSRDGRGQFF.

The chain links TRBV6-5 to TRBJ2-1; 7 positions agree with TRBD2. The CDR3 runs to 13 residues. Germline V lookup: CDR1 MNHEY, CDR2 SVGAGI. Unmatched junction bases numbered 3, after V lost 2 bases and J lost 8 bases. CDR3 nucleotide sequence: TGTGCCAGCAGTTACCGCACTAGCGATGAGCAGTTCTTC. It encodes CASSYRTSDEQFF.

The genes are TRBV6-1 and TRBJ1-5, with 7 bases that match TRBD1. This CDR3 is 14 amino acids long. V lost 3 bases and J lost 10; bases outside the gene matches: 9. Germline-derived CDR1 and CDR2 are MNHNS and SASEGT. The CDR3 spells CASSDGDRRQPQHF. CDR3 in DNA: TGTGCCAGCAGTGATGGGGACAGACGGCAACCCCAGCATTTT.

The chain recombines TRBV3-1 (or the pseudogene TRBV3-2) with TRBJ2-3; D remains ambiguous. Trimming took off 2 bases at V and 3 bases at J, with 12 bases between the two ends. The CDR3 sequence is 15 residues long. The germline V gene has CDR1 LGHDT and CDR2 YNNKEL (reference sequence). CDR3 nucleotides: TGTGCCAGCAGCCAAAGACTTACGTGGACAGATACGCAGTATTTT. It specifies CASSQRLTWTDTQYF.

This chain joins TRBV4-1 and TRBJ2-2, with TRBD2 matching over 9 bases. CDR1 is MGHRA and CDR2 is YSYEKL in the germline V gene. The CDR3 runs to 19 residues. The J segment lost 6 bases and the V segment lost 1 base, leaving 15 bases of the junction unmatched. CDR3 in amino acids: CASSQVFVRREGRPGELFF. The CDR3 DNA sequence: TGCGCCAGCAGCCAAGTATTCGTTAGGCGGGAGGGCCGCCCCGGGGAGCTGTTTTTT.

This chain joins TRBV5-5 and TRBJ2-3; 9 bases line up with TRBD1. This CDR3 is built from 14 residues. Germline assignment: CDR1 SGHKS and CDR2 YYEKEE (reference sequence). Losses at the gene ends were 10 bases for V and 6 bases for J; bases not matched to a gene: 12. This chain's CDR3 is CAGRPGQGTDTQYF. The CDR3 DNA follows: TGTGCCGGAAGGCCTGGACAGGGGACGGATACGCAGTATTTT.

The J gene is TRBJ2-6, the V gene TRBV29-1; D uncertain. Germline V gene sequence: CDR1 SQVTM, CDR2 ANQGSEA. This CDR3 has 15 amino acids. V lost 0 bases and J lost 3, with 9 bases in between. The CDR3 DNA reads TGCAGCGTTGAAGAATCGGGTTTTGGGGCCAACGTCCTGACTTTC. Translating gives CSVEESGFGANVLTF.

This CDR3 reads CARQLAGGTDTQYF. The CDR3 nucleotides read TGTGCCAGACAACTAGCGGGGGGCACAGATACGCAGTATTTT. This chain connects TRBV2 to TRBJ2-3, with 11 positions matching TRBD2. Germline lookup yields CDR1 SNHLY and CDR2 FYNNEI. V lost 9 bases to trimming and J lost 1 base; unmatched junction nucleotides: 3. The CDR3 is 14 residues long.

The chain recombines TRBV6-5 with TRBJ1-1; 8 positions match TRBD1. CDR1 MNHEY and CDR2 SVGAGI come from the germline V gene. The CDR3 length is 14 residues. V gave up 10 bases and J gave up 5 bases; unmatched junction bases: 12. The DNA of the CDR3 is TGTGCCACGATTAAAGCAGGGGGCATGACTGAAGCTTTCTTT. This encodes CATIKAGGMTEAFF.

The chain employs TRBV2 and TRBJ1-5; a possible D gene is TRBD1 (5 bases). CDR3 length: 15 residues. CDR1 and CDR2 (germline): SNHLY, FYNNEI. The V end lost 6 bases, the J end lost 2 bases, and 14 bases lay between the germline ends. The chain's CDR3 is CASRDLLGGNQPQHF. CDR3 DNA: TGTGCCAGCAGGGATCTTTTAGGGGGCAATCAGCCCCAGCATTTT.

The J gene is TRBJ2-7, the V gene TRBV6-5; 10 bases fit TRBD2. Germline values: CDR1 MNHEY, CDR2 SVGAGI. The CDR3 is 14 amino acids. The V and J ends lost 6 bases and 3 bases, in that order; junction bases with no gene match: 5. The CDR3 nucleotides read TGTGCCAGCAGAAGGACTAGCGGATTCTACGAGCAGTACTTC. It encodes CASRRTSGFYEQYF.

This rearrangement joins TRBV29-1 to TRBJ1-2; D possibly corresponds to TRBD1 (5 bases). Germline CDR1 SQVTM, CDR2 ANQGSEA. The V end was cut by 7 bases, the J end by 2 bases, with 14 bases between. The CDR3 totals 13 residues. The CDR3 DNA follows: TGCAGCGCCGAGGACATTTCGAACTATGGCTACACCTTC. It yields the protein CSAEDISNYGYTF.

The genes are TRBV10-1 and TRBJ2-7; no definite D call. This CDR3 contains 11 residues. Germline loops: CDR1 WNHNN, CDR2 SYGVQD (reference sequence). V was cut by 3 bases and J by 3 bases, with 3 bases left in between. CDR3 nucleotide sequence: TGCGCCAGCAGTGATTACTACGAGCAGTACTTC. It yields the protein CASSDYYEQYF.

At least ten counts were recorded for this clone. The V call is TRBV18, the J call TRBJ2-3, with 7 bases fitting TRBD2. V gave up 0 bases and J gave up 5 bases; unmatched junction bases: 5. CDR1 is KGHSH and CDR2 is LQKENI in the germline V gene. The CDR3 totals 15 residues. The CDR3 region is CASSPPAGRGDTQYF. CDR3 coding DNA: TGTGCCAGCTCACCACCGGCAGGGAGGGGAGATACGCAGTATTTT.